A selection of T cell receptor beta chains follows, all from one sample in a study of T cell changes during pregnancy in multiple sclerosis. Method: immunoSEQ multiplex PCR; TCRdb's copy keeps in-frame clones and lacks some. The data contain approximately 74,000 clones, approximately 90% of them seen just once; the ten biggest clones take up over 3%. Source: peripheral blood, taken before pregnancy. Receptor source: a female donor with multiple sclerosis, enrolled in a pregnancy study. Each CDR3 is given with its conserved first and last residue. A D gene is named only where the DNA matches it firmly. Size values are once, few and many counts, or a class for expanded clones, and some rows have none.

.,TRBV5-3,TRBJ2-7,.,CARSPGVDFCGVYEQYF,TGTGCCAGAAGCCCCGGGGTTGATTTCTGTGGGGTCTACGAGCAGTACTTC
TRBD1,TRBV7-9,TRBJ2-7,.,CASSLLDRGYEQYF,TGTGCCAGCAGCTTACTGGACAGGGGCTACGAGCAGTACTTC
TRBD1,TRBV7-9,TRBJ2-2,.,CASSHRDRGSTGELFF,TGTGCCAGCAGCCACCGGGACAGGGGTTCAACCGGGGAGCTGTTTTTT
TRBD1,TRBV6-4,TRBJ2-2,once,CASSPGTANTGELFF,TGTGCCAGCAGTCCCGGGACAGCGAACACCGGGGAGCTGTTTTTT
.,TRBV7-3,TRBJ2-1,.,CASSLTGGFGYNEQFF,TGTGCCAGCAGCCTCACGGGGGGCTTTGGCTACAATGAGCAGTTCTTC
TRBD1,TRBV23-1,TRBJ2-7,.,CASSGTETYEQYF,TGCGCCAGCAGTGGGACAGAGACCTACGAGCAGTACTTC
.,TRBV6-6,TRBJ2-3,.,CASRTRGNADTQYF,TGTGCCAGCAGAACAAGGGGGAATGCAGATACGCAGTATTTT
TRBD2,TRBV9,TRBJ2-4,.,CASSAGLAGGLGAKNIQYF,TGTGCCAGCAGCGCAGGACTAGCGGGGGGCCTAGGGGCCAAAAACATTCAGTACTTC
.,TRBV6-1,TRBJ1-1,.,CASSERRQYPNTEAFF,TGTGCCAGCAGTGAGAGGCGACAGTACCCGAACACTGAAGCTTTCTTT
TRBD1,TRBV20-1,TRBJ1-2,once,CSAYTGGGYTF,TGCAGTGCGTATACAGGGGGCGGCTACACCTTC
.,TRBV18,TRBJ1-5,.,CASSPTSNSNQPQHF,TGTGCCAGCTCACCCACAAGTAATAGCAATCAGCCCCAGCATTTT
TRBD2,TRBV4-2,TRBJ2-7,few,CASSQDRASGYEQYF,TGTGCCAGCAGCCAAGATCGGGCTAGCGGGTACGAGCAGTACTTC
TRBD1,TRBV2,TRBJ1-6,few,CASSGTGAQSSYNSPLHF,TGTGCCAGCAGTGGGACAGGGGCTCAAAGCTCCTATAATTCACCCCTCCACTTT
.,TRBV13,TRBJ2-3,.,CASSPSTDTQYF,TGTGCCAGCAGCCCTAGCACAGATACGCAGTATTTT
TRBD1,TRBV10-3,TRBJ2-5,.,CAISDSDRAPRETQYF,TGTGCCATCAGTGACTCCGACAGGGCCCCTCGAGAGACCCAGTACTTC
TRBD2,TRBV6-4,TRBJ2-3,medium-sized,CASSERGSSSTDTQYF,TGTGCCAGCTCTGAGCGGGGGTCCTCTAGCACAGATACGCAGTATTTT
.,TRBV6-5,TRBJ1-1,.,CASSYIYRTEAFF,TGTGCCAGCAGCTATATCTACCGCACTGAAGCTTTCTTT
TRBD1,TRBV5-1,TRBJ1-5,.,CASSPTGTGLSDQPQHF,TGCGCCAGCAGCCCCACCGGGACAGGGCTGTCCGACCAGCCCCAGCATTTT
.,TRBV2,TRBJ1-1,few,CASSGDRYNTEAFF,TGTGCCAGCAGTGGAGACAGATACAACACTGAAGCTTTCTTT
TRBD2,TRBV5-8,TRBJ2-3,.,CASRPGLAGATDTQYF,TGTGCCAGCAGGCCGGGACTAGCGGGGGCGACAGATACGCAGTATTTT
.,TRBV14,TRBJ2-4,.,CASSPRWGRKVETKNIQYF,TGTGCCAGCAGCCCTAGATGGGGGAGGAAGGTTGAGACCAAAAACATTCAGTACTTC
TRBD1,TRBV7-8,TRBJ1-5,.,CASSNPGGNNQPQHF,TGTGCCAGCAGCAACCCAGGGGGGAACAATCAGCCCCAGCATTTT
.,TRBV6-5,TRBJ2-7,.,CASSYLSGQSYEQYF,TGTGCCAGCAGTTACTTGTCCGGACAAAGCTACGAGCAGTACTTC
.,TRBV19,TRBJ2-2,.,CASTNDLGGAGELFF,TGTGCCAGTACGAATGACTTAGGGGGGGCCGGGGAGCTGTTTTTT
TRBD1,TRBV6-1,TRBJ1-2,.,CASSEGGQGRYGYTF,TGTGCCAGCAGTGAAGGGGGACAGGGGCGCTATGGCTACACCTTC
TRBD1,TRBV7-6,TRBJ1-2,.,CASSSRPIWDRTNYGYTF,TGTGCCAGCAGCTCCCGCCCAATTTGGGACAGAACTAACTATGGCTACACCTTC
.,TRBV30,TRBJ1-2,once,CAWSVQLVGDYGYTF,TGTGCCTGGAGTGTACAGTTGGTGGGAGACTATGGCTACACCTTC
.,TRBV7-9,TRBJ2-1,.,CASSLALTENEQFF,TGTGCCAGCAGCTTAGCTTTAACTGAAAATGAGCAGTTCTTC
.,TRBV2,TRBJ2-6,.,CASHRESGANVLTF,TGTGCCAGCCACAGGGAGTCTGGGGCCAACGTCCTGACTTTC
.,TRBV5-1,TRBJ2-7,.,CASRWGGDGYEQYF,TGCGCCAGCAGATGGGGGGGCGATGGATACGAGCAGTACTTC
.,TRBV2,TRBJ1-1,.,CASTGPVQENTEAFF,TGTGCCAGCACCGGCCCCGTACAGGAGAACACTGAAGCTTTCTTT
TRBD2,TRBV7-8,TRBJ2-2,.,CASSLYSGGSTGELFF,TGTGCCAGCAGCTTATATTCGGGAGGGAGTACCGGGGAGCTGTTTTTT
.,TRBV7-9,TRBJ1-3,few,CASSSRGNTIYF,TGTGCCAGCAGCTCGCGGGGAAACACCATATATTTT
.,TRBV5-1,TRBJ2-5,.,CARRGRGVRETQYF,TGCGCCAGGAGGGGGCGCGGGGTAAGGGAGACCCAGTACTTC
TRBD2,TRBV6-5,TRBJ2-7,once,CASTTSENDEQYF,TGTGCCAGCACCACTAGCGAGAATGACGAGCAGTACTTC
.,TRBV7-5,TRBJ1-1,once,CVRSFGSSITEAFF,TGTGTCAGAAGCTTTGGGAGTTCGATCACTGAAGCTTTCTTT
TRBD1,TRBV7-8,TRBJ2-7,once,CASSLGRTGHYEQYF,TGTGCCAGCAGCTTAGGAAGGACAGGGCACTACGAGCAGTACTTC
TRBD2,TRBV7-3,TRBJ2-5,.,CASSLTGPTSGGQETQYF,TGTGCCAGCAGCTTAACGGGGCCGACTAGCGGGGGCCAAGAGACCCAGTACTTC
.,TRBV6-5,TRBJ1-4,.,CASSSRVSPREKLFF,TGTGCCAGCAGTTCGAGGGTGTCCCCCCGTGAAAAACTGTTTTTT
.,TRBV18,TRBJ1-5,.,CASSPDGFDNQPQHF,TGTGCCAGCTCACCAGACGGGTTTGACAATCAGCCCCAGCATTTT
TRBD1,TRBV6-5,TRBJ1-2,.,CASRPGGMRRGYTF,TGTGCCAGCCGACCAGGGGGGATGCGCCGCGGCTACACCTTC